This entry features one TCR beta chain sequence. Antigen unknown. These data come from a study of CD8 T cells in ankylosing spondylitis. Study results and limitations: Disease-linked clones displayed a CD8+ phenotype and appeared relatively rarely in peripheral blood.

The V gene lost 1 base and the J gene lost 7 bases, with 7 bases spanning the gap. The CDR3 extends over 13 amino acids. Germline-derived CDR1 and CDR2 are SGHAT and FQDESV (reference sequence). MiXCR, applied by TCRdb to the 5' RACE reads, yields one record per CDR3 protein. Altogether some 250,000 distinct CDR3 sequences are present, 20% to 30% being singletons, with the ten largest covering more than 0.6%. Sequenced: blood, either unsorted or a sorted T cell fraction (not recorded which). This sequence was found in a male donor with ankylosing spondylitis or in good health (not recorded which). This rearrangement joins TRBV11-1 to TRBJ1-4; possibly TRBD1 for D (5 bases). The CDR3 sequence is CASSLDRREKLFF. CDR3 in DNA: TGTGCCAGCAGCTTAGACAGGCGTGAAAAACTGTTTTTT.